This T cell receptor beta chain was observed in a study of OX40 agonist ivuxolimab in advanced cancers. Study-wide context: From about 23 to 85 years was the age range, with a mean of about 54 years, and around 83% were male. Study-level points and caveats: Low normalized T-cell clonal expansion was also seen in some nonresponders.

As to this clone: Antigen unknown.

The V gene's germline CDR1 is MGHDK and CDR2 SYGVNS. The trim removed 1 base at V and 2 bases at J, leaving 8 bases unmatched. This CDR3 is built from 17 residues. The data were produced by immunoSEQ multiplex PCR, yet TCRdb's version contains in-frame clones alone and is incomplete. The sample lists fewer than 55,000 clones; 80% to 85% were seen once. This chain joins TRBV25-1 and TRBJ2-3; 8 bases agree with TRBD1. The TCR comes from an adult with an advanced solid tumor such as melanoma, head and neck, liver or kidney cancer. This specimen was CD4+ or CD8+ T cells sorted from blood, taken in a trial of the OX40 agonist ivuxolimab. CDR3 loop: CASSELFLTGDTDTQYF. The CDR3 DNA sequence: TGTGCCAGCAGTGAATTATTTTTGACAGGGGACACAGATACGCAGTATTTT.